This TCR beta chain was sequenced in a study of shared T cell receptors in the human thymus. The repertoire was sequenced with immunoSEQ multiplex PCR; TCRdb's copy has only in-frame clones and lacks some. The data show almost 550,000 clones, about 84% seen once. CDR1 SGHNT and CDR2 YENEEA come from the germline V gene. V was cut by 5 bases and J by 5 bases, with 12 bases left in between. This CDR3 has 13 residues. This sample also belongs to another study, concerning human thymus T cells. According to that study: Usage of V and J genes appeared biased in thymic and blood repertoires.

The sample comprised thymocytes. The TCR originated in a boy in the first two years of life with a congenital heart defect. V and J are TRBV11-3 and TRBJ1-1, with a possible D match to TRBD1 (6 bases). The CDR3: CASSVNRVTEAFF. In nucleotides, the CDR3 is TGTGCCAGCAGCGTAAACAGGGTTACTGAAGCTTTCTTT.